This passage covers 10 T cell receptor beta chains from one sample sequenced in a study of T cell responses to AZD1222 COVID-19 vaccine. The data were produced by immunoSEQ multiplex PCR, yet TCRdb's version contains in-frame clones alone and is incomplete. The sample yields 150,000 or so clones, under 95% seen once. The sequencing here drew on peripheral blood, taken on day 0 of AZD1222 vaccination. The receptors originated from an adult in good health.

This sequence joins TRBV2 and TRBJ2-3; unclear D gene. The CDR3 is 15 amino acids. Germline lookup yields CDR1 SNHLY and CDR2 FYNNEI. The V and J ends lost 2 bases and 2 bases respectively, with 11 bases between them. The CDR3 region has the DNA TGTGCCAGCAGTGAAAACAGCCTCTACACAGATACGCAGTATTTT. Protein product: CASSENSLYTDTQYF.

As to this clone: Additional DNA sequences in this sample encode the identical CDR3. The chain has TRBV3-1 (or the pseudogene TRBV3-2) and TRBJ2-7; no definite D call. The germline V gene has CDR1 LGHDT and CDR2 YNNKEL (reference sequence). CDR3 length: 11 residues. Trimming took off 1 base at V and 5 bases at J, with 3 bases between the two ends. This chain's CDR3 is CASSQGHEQYF. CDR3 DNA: TGTGCCAGCAGCCAAGGCCACGAGCAGTACTTC.

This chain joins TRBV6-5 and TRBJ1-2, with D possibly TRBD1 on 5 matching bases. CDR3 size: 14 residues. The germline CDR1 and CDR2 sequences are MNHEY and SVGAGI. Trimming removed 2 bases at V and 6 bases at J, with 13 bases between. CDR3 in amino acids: CASSYRVDMDGYTF. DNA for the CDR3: TGTGCCAGCAGTTACAGGGTGGACATGGATGGCTACACCTTC.

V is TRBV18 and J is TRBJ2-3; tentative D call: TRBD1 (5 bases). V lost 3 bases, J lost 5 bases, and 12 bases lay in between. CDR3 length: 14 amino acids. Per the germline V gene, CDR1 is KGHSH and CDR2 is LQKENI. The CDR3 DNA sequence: TGTGCCAGCTCACCGAAGGGGCTTGTAGATACGCAGTATTTT. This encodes CASSPKGLVDTQYF.

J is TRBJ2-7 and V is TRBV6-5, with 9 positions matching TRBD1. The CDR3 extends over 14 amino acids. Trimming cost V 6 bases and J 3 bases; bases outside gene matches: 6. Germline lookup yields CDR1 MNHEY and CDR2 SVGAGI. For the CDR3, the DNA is TGTGCCAGCAGATTAGGGACAGGGAGCTACGAGCAGTACTTC. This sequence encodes CASRLGTGSYEQYF.

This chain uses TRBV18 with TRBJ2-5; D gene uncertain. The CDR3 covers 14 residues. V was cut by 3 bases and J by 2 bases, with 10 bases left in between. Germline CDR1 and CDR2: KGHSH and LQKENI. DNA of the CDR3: TGTGCCAGCTCACCTGGCCTGGCGCAAGAGACCCAGTACTTC. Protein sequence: CASSPGLAQETQYF. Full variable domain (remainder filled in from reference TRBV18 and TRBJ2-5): NAGVMQNPRHLVRRRGQEARLRCSPMKGHSHVYWYRQLPEEGLKFMVYLQKENIIDESGMPKERFSAEFPKEGPSILRIQQVVRGDSAAYFCASSPGLAQETQYFGPGTRLLVL.

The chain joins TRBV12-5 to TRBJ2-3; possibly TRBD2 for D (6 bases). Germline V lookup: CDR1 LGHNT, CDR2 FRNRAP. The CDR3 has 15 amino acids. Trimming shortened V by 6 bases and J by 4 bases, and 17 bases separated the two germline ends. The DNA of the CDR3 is TGTGCTAGTGGGCCGGGACTTCAAGAGGCAGATACGCAGTATTTT. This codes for CASGPGLQEADTQYF.

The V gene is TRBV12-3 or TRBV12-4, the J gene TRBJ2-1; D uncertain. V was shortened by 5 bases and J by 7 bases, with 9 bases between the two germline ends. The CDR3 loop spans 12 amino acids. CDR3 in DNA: TGTGCCAGCAGTCACAAGTATAATGAGCAGTTCTTC. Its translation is CASSHKYNEQFF.

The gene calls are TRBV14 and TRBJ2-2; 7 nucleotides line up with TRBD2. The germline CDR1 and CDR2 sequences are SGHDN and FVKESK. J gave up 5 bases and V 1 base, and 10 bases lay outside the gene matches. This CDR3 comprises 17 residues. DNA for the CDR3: TGTGCCAGCAGCCAAGCAGGGCGGGGGTTTCAGACCGGGGAGCTGTTTTTT. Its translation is CASSQAGRGFQTGELFF.

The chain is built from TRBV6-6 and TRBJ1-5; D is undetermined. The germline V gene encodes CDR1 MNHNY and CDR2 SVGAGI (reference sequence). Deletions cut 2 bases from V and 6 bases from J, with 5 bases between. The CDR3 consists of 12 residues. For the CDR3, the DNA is TGTGCCAGCAGTTACCTGGGTCAGCCCCAGCATTTT. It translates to CASSYLGQPQHF.